The table lists the clone carrying this TCR beta chain with a few counts. As yet, its antigen is unknown. In the PCR, 60 Vbeta and 13 Jbeta primers were used. Clones were read by immunoSEQ multiplex PCR, and TCRdb kept only the in-frame ones, dropping some. The sample consists of 120,000 or so clones, about 81% of them appearing once. These data are taken from a study of cytomegalovirus exposure and HLA in healthy donors. Study results and caveats: An analysis that was carried out later associated some 17,000 TCR beta sequences with HLA alleles at 0.05 false discovery rate. Reportedly, HLA-A and HLA-B alleles of most subjects were accurately predicted from TCR beta.

Germline V gene lookup returns CDR1 KGHSH and CDR2 LQKENI. V lost 3 bases to trimming and J lost 5 bases; unmatched junction nucleotides: 7. The CDR3 consists of 15 residues. Sequences were obtained from PBMCs. The TCR was taken from a woman aged 40 to 50 in good health and CMV-seropositive. This chain joins TRBV18 and TRBJ1-1; 9 positions agree with TRBD1. DNA for the CDR3: TGTGCCAGCTCACCTGTGACAGGGGGGGGGACTGAAGCTTTCTTT. Its protein is CASSPVTGGGTEAFF.